This TCR beta chain was retrieved from a study of cytomegalovirus exposure and HLA in healthy donors. This CDR3 region has 15 residues. The germline gives CDR1 SGHNT, CDR2 YYREEE (reference sequence). A multiplex PCR was run with 60 Vbeta primers and 13 Jbeta primers. The assay was immunoSEQ multiplex PCR, and TCRdb's table has in-frame clones only and misses some. The sample shows more than 110,000 clones, about 75% of them seen only once. The sample taken for sequencing was PBMCs. The receptor was derived from a man aged 18 to 30 in good health and CMV-seronegative. The rearrangement links TRBV5-4 to TRBJ2-5; 7 bases align to TRBD2. The DNA end favors TRBJ2-7, so the J call may be wrong. CDR3 coding DNA: TGTGCCAGCAGCCTAGGACTAGATAGCTCCTACGAGCAGTACTTC. Amino acid sequence: CASSLGLDSSYEQYF.